This T cell receptor (beta chain) was found in a study of cytomegalovirus exposure and HLA in healthy donors. Worth noting for this clone: Its antigen is unidentified.

Study conclusions and caveats: In vitro confirmation showed three CMV-associated chains to be CMV antigen specific. Overall, approximately 150 TCR beta chains were annotated as cytomegalovirus-associated. The tendency of first-cohort TCR clusters to co-occur in the approximately 110 validation repertoires was the finding of a later analysis.

V shed 1 base and J shed 8 bases, with 9 bases lying between them. The CDR3 is 13 amino acids. The germline gives CDR1 SGHTA, CDR2 FQGNSA. The protocol was immunoSEQ multiplex PCR, while the TCRdb copy is restricted to in-frame clones and leaves out a portion. The sample lists approximately 200,000 clones, 75% to 95% occurring once. The donors formed part of the approximately 130-subject validation cohort, distinct from the roughly 700-subject first cohort. The clonotype comes from a young woman in good health and CMV-seronegative. The chain couples TRBV7-2 to TRBJ2-1; D call uncertain. The source material was PBMCs. Here the CDR3 reads CASSLEPEDEQFF. Here the CDR3 DNA reads TGTGCCAGCAGCTTAGAGCCTGAAGATGAGCAGTTCTTC.